This T cell receptor beta chain was found in a study of patients and donors after allogeneic stem cell transplantation. By share, this clonotype ranks as medium-sized (0.01 to 0.1%). TCRdb reprocessed the RT-PCR reads with MiXCR, giving one entry per CDR3 protein. The sample has about 10,000 distinct CDR3 sequences, about 6.4% seen once. Trimming stripped 2 bases from V and 2 bases from J, with 3 bases between. The CDR3 runs 13 residues. V gene TRBV12-3 or TRBV12-4 combines with J gene TRBJ2-2; D remains ambiguous. This clonotype originated in a human donor who was either an allogeneic HSCT recipient or a stem cell or donor lymphocyte infusion donor (not recorded which). It is not recorded whose cells these are; they may come from a transplant donor. Material: blood, either unsorted or a sorted T cell fraction (not recorded which). The CDR3 bases are TGTGCCAGCAGTTTATCTAACACCGGGGAGCTGTTTTTT. The encoded protein is CASSLSNTGELFF.